This TCR beta chain is from a study of blood T cell repertoires in COVID-19. At the level of the study: Whether acute or convalescent, the COVID-19 samples came from the United States, Italy and Spain.

Clones were read by immunoSEQ multiplex PCR, and TCRdb kept only the in-frame ones, dropping some. The table has about 170,000 clones, roughly 85% seen once. Germline V gives CDR1 GTSNPN, CDR2 SVGIG (reference sequence). J lost 6 bases, V lost 3 bases, and 16 bases had no gene match. CDR3 length: 16 amino acids. The chain links TRBV30 to TRBJ1-2, with TRBD1 identical over 7 bases. This TCR was recovered from a human donor with acute or convalescent COVID-19. The donor label of this sample is uncertain. Sequenced sample: peripheral blood. DNA of the CDR3: TGTGCCTGGAGGGCGAGGTCAGGGGGTCGTTTTCATGGCTACACCTTC. Translated: CAWRARSGGRFHGYTF. Combining the CDR3 with reference TRBV30 and TRBJ1-2 gives the whole variable domain SQTIHQWPATLVQPVGSPLSLECTVEGTSNPNLYWYRQAAGRGLQLLFYSVGIGQISSEVPQNLSASRPQDRQFILSSKKLLLSDSGFYLCAWRARSGGRFHGYTFGSGTRLTVV.